The subject of this entry is one T cell receptor beta chain. The antigen is unknown. Losses at the gene ends were 0 bases for V and 6 bases for J; bases not matched to a gene: 0. The CDR3 runs 14 residues. Germline V gives CDR1 SGHRS, CDR2 YFSETQ. This record belongs to a study of T cell responses to AZD1222 COVID-19 vaccine. General study findings and limits: Just a handful of AZD1222 recipients were seropositive at baseline. CD4 TCRs associated with vaccination spanned spike, dominating at 160-218 and 743-854.

Measured with immunoSEQ multiplex PCR; TCRdb has only the in-frame clones, and not every one. The sample has some 80,000 clones, around 88% seen once. The sample here was peripheral blood, taken 28 days after the second dose of the MenACWY control vaccine. V gene TRBV5-1 combines with J gene TRBJ2-7; 13 positions match TRBD2. The source is an adult who received the MenACWY meningococcal vaccine as a control. The CDR3 bases are TGCGCCAGCAGCTTGGGACTAGCGGGGGGCGAGCAGTACTTC. Protein sequence: CASSLGLAGGEQYF.